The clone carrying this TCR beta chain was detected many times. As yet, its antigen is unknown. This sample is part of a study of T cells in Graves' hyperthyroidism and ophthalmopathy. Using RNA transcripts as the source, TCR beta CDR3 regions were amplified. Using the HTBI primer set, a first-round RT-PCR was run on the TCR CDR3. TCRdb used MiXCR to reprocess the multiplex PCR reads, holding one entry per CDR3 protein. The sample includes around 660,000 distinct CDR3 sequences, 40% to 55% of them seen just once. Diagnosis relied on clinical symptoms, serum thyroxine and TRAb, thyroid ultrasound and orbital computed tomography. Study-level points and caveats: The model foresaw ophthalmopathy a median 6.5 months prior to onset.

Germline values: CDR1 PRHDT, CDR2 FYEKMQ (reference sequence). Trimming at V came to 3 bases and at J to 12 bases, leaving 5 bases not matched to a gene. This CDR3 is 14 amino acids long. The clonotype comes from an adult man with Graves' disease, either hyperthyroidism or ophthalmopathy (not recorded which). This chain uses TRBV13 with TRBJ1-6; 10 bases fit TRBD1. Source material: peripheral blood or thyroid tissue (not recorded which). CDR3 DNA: TGTGCCAGCAGCTTGGACAGGGGGACGTTACCCCTCCACTTT. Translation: CASSLDRGTLPLHF.